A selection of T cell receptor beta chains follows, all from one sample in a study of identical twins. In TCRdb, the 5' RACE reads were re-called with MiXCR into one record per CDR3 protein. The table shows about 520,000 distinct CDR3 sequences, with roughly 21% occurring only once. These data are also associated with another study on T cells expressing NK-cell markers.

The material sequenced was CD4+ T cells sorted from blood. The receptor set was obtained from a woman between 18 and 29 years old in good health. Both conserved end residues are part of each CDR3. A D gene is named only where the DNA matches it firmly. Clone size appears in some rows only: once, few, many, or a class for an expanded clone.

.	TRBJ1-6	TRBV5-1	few	TGCGCCAGCAGCTTGGCGGGGGCCCGATATAATTCACCCCTCCACTTT	CASSLAGARYNSPLHF
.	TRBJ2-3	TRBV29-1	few	TGCAGCGCCGGACACGTTGATACGCAGTATTTT	CSAGHVDTQYF
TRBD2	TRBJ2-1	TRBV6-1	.	TGTGCCAGCAGGAAGGGACTAGCGGGGTCTGAGCAGTTCTTC	CASRKGLAGSEQFF
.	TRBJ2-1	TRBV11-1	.	TGTGCCAGCAGCACGGATCCGGGACTTCACCTGAATTACAATGAGCAGTTCTTC	CASSTDPGLHLNYNEQFF
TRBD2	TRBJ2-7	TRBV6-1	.	TGTGCCAGCAGGGGACTAGCGGGCCCCTCCTACGAGCAGTACTTC	CASRGLAGPSYEQYF
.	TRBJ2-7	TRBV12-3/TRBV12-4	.	TGTGCCAGCAGTTTCGGGACCCGTTCCTACGAGCAGTACTTC	CASSFGTRSYEQYF
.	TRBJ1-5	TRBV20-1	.	TGCAGTGCTAGCTCTGACCACAATCAGCCCCAGCATTTT	CSASSDHNQPQHF
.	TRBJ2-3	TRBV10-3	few	TGTGCAACCACCGGGGTGGGGGCTGGCACAGATACGCAGTATTTT	CATTGVGAGTDTQYF
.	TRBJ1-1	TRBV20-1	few	TGCAGTGCTAGTTTAGGCGGGATGGAAGCTTTCTTT	CSASLGGMEAFF
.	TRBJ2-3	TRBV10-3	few	TGTGCCATCAGTGAGAGGGGCAACACAGATACGCAGTATTTT	CAISERGNTDTQYF
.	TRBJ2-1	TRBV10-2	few	TGCGCCAGCGGATCCCCCCCCGGTGAGCAGTTCTTC	CASGSPPGEQFF
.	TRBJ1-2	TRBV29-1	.	TGCAGCGTTGGGGAGGCCTATGGCTACACCTTC	CSVGEAYGYTF
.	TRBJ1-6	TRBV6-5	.	TGTGCCAGCAGTTACGCCCATTCCACAGGGAGAAGGTTGAATTCACCCCTCCACTTT	CASSYAHSTGRRLNSPLHF
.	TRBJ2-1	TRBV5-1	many	TGCGCCAGCAGCCCAGGGGGGGTCAATGAGCAGTTCTTC	CASSPGGVNEQFF
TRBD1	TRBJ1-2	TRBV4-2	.	TGTGCCAGCAGCCAAGATCTCGGACAGGCTAACTATGGCTACACCTTC	CASSQDLGQANYGYTF
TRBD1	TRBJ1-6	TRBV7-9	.	TGTGCCAGCAGCAAGGGACAGGCCTATGGACTAGATTCACCCCTCCACTTT	CASSKGQAYGLDSPLHF
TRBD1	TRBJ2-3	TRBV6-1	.	TGTGCCGCGGGCGAGGGGGCAACAGATACGCAGTATTTT	CAAGEGATDTQYF
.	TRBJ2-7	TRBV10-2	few	TGCGCCAGCAGTGAGGGGGGTACCGAGCAGTACTTC	CASSEGGTEQYF
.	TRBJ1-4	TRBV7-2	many	TGTGCCAGCAGCTCCCGACAGGACGGGGAACTGTTTTTT	CASSSRQDGELFF
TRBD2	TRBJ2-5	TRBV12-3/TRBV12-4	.	TGTGCCAGCAGTTTAGCGGTGACTAGCGGGTCGGGAGAGACCCAGTACTTC	CASSLAVTSGSGETQYF
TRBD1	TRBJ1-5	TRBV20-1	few	TGCAGTGCTAGAAAGACAGGGGAGCAGCCCCAGCATTTT	CSARKTGEQPQHF
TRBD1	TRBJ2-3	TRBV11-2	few	TGTGCCAGCAGCACTCGGGACAGGGCCCTAATAGGAACGCAGTATTTT	CASSTRDRALIGTQYF
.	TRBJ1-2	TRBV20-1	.	TGCAGTGCGGCGGTGAACTATGGCTACACCTTC	CSAAVNYGYTF
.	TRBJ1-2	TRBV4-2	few	TGTGCCAGCAGCCAAGAGGCTGGCTACACCTTC	CASSQEAGYTF
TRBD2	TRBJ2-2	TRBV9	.	TGTGCCAGCAGCGTAGTCCCGGGAGGGAGAGGTAACACCGGGGAGCTGTTTTTT	CASSVVPGGRGNTGELFF
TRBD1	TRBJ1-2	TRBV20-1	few	TGCAGTGCCCCAGACAGGGTGACAAACTATGGCTACACCTTC	CSAPDRVTNYGYTF
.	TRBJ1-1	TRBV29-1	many	TGCAGCGGGGGGGTAGGAGGTGAAGCTTTCTTT	CSGGVGGEAFF
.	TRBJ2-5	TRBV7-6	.	TGTGCCAGCAGAATGGACTCGGGAGAGACCCAGTACTTC	CASRMDSGETQYF
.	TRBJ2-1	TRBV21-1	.	TGTGCCAGCAGCCCTCTCCCAGCTATGAGGTACAATGAGCAGTTCTTC	CASSPLPAMRYNEQFF
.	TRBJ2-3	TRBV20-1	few	TGCAGTGCTAGTAGCCGCACAGATACGCAGTATTTT	CSASSRTDTQYF
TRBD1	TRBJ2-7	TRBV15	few	TGTGCCACCAGCAGAGATTGGGGACAGGGAGGCGAGCAGTACTTC	CATSRDWGQGGEQYF
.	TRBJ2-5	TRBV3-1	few	TGTGCCAGCAGCCAATCTCGGGGCCCCCGGAGGCAAGAGACCCAGTACTTC	CASSQSRGPRRQETQYF
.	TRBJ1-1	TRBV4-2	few	TGTGCCAGCAGCCAAGATCAGCGGTACGACACTGAAGCTTTCTTT	CASSQDQRYDTEAFF
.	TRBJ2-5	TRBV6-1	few	TGTGCCAGCAGTGAAGCACTCGGGACCCAGTACTTC	CASSEALGTQYF
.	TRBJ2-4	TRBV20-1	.	TGCAGTGCTAGAGACGACGGTGTAAGAGGCATTCAGTACTTC	CSARDDGVRGIQYF
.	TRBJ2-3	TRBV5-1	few	TGCGCCAGCAGCTTATGGGGCCCAGATACGCAGTATTTT	CASSLWGPDTQYF
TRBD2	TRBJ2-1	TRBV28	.	TGTGCCAGCAGTCCCGGGACTAGCGGGAGAGCGGGGCAGTTCTTC	CASSPGTSGRAGQFF
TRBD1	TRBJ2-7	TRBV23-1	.	TGCGCCAGCAACCCTCGGGACAGGGGGCAGGTCGAGCAGTACTTC	CASNPRDRGQVEQYF
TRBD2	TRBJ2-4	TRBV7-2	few	TGTGCCAGCTCCACCGCGGGAGGCAAAAACATTCAGTACTTC	CASSTAGGKNIQYF
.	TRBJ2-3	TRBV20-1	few	TGCAGTGCGGCCGAAAGGCCCACAGATACGCAGTATTTT	CSAAERPTDTQYF
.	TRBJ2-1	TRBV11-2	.	TGTGCCAGCAGCTTAGATGTAGGGGGCTACAATGAGCAGTTCTTC	CASSLDVGGYNEQFF
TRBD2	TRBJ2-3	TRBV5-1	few	TGCGCCAGCAGCCTCCCAGCGGGAGAAGATACGCAGTATTTT	CASSLPAGEDTQYF
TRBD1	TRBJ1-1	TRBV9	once	TGTGCCAGCAGCGGCGGACAGGGAAGGGACACTGAAGCTTTCTTT	CASSGGQGRDTEAFF
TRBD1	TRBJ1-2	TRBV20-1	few	TGCAGTGCTAGAGGTCCAGGGGGAGACTATGGCTACACCTTC	CSARGPGGDYGYTF
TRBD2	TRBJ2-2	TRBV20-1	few	TGCAGTGCTACGAGCGGGAGTGAGCTGTTTTTT	CSATSGSELFF
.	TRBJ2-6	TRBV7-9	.	TGTGCCAGCAGCTTCTCCACCGCTGGGGCCAACGTCCTGACTTTC	CASSFSTAGANVLTF
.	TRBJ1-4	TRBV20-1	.	TGCAGTGCCACGGTCACAACTAATGAAAAACTGTTTTTT	CSATVTTNEKLFF
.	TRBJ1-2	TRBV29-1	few	TGCAGCGGCGGACATTCCGAAAGCTACACCTTC	CSGGHSESYTF
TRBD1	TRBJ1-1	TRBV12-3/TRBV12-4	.	TGTGCCAGCAGTCTCGAGGGACAGATCACTGAAGCTTTCTTT	CASSLEGQITEAFF
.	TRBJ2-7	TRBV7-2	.	TGTGCCAGCAGTCCAGGGCGGACCGAAAGGCAGTACTTC	CASSPGRTERQYF
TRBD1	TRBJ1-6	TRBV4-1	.	TGCGCCAGCAGCGAGGGACAGTCTTCACCCCTCCACTTT	CASSEGQSSPLHF
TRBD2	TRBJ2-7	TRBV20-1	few	TGCAGTGCCCATGGACTAGCGGGAGCGGGTGAGCAGTACTTC	CSAHGLAGAGEQYF